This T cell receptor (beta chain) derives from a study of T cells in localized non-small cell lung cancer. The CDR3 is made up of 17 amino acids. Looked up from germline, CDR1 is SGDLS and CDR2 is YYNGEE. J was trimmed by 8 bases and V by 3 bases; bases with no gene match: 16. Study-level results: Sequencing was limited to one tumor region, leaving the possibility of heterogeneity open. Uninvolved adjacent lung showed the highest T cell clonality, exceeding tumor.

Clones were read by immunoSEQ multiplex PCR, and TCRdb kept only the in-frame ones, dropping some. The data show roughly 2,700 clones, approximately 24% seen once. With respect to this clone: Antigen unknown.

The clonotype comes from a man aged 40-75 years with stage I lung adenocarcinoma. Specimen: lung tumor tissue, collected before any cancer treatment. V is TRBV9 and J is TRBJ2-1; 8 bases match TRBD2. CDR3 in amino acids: CASSGGLLGLDLHEQFF. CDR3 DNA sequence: TGTGCCAGCAGCGGGGGTCTACTGGGACTAGACCTTCATGAGCAGTTCTTC.